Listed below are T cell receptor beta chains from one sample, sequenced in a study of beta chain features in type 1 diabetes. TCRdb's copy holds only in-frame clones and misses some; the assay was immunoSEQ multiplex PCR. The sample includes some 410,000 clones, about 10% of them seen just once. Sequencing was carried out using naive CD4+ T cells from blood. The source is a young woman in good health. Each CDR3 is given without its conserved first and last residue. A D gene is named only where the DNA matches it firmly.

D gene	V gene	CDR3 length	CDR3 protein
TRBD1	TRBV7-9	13	ASSLAIRGRNEQF
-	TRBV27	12	ASSLGVSATEAF
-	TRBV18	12	ASSPLGGGTEAF
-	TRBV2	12	ASSVHSVKPGYT
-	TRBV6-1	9	ASRKGSEQF
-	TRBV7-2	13	ASSSPRLIYNEQF
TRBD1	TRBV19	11	ASSSTGEFGYT
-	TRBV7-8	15	ASSPTLGGADYNEQF
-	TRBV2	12	ASATRGGLDTQY
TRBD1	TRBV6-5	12	ASSYRTGWDGYT
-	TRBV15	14	ATSREEGREHYGYT
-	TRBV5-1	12	ASSLTGSTDTQY
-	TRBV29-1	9	RGVMNTEAF